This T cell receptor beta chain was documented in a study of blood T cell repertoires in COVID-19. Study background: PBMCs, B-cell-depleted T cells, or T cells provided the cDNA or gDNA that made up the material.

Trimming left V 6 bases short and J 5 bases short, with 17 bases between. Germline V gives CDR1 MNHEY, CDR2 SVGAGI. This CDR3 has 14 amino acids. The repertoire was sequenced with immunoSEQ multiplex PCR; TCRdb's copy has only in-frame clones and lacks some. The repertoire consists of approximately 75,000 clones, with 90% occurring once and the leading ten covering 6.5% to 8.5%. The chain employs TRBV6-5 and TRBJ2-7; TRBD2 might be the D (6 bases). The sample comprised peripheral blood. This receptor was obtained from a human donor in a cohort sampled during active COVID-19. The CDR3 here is CASSATPREDEQYF. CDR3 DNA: TGTGCCAGCAGCGCCACCCCCAGGGAGGACGAGCAGTACTTC.